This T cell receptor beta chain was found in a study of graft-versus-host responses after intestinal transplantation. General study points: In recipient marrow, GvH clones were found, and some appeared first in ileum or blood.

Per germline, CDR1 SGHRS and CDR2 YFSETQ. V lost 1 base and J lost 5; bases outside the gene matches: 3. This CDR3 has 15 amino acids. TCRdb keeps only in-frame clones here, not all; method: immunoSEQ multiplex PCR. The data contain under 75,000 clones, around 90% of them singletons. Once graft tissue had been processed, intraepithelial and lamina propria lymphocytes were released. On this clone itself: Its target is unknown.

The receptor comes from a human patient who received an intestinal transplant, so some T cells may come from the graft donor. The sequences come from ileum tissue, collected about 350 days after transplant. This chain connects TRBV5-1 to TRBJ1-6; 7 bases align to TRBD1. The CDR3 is CASSLRGHDNSPLHF. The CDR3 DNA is TGCGCCAGCAGCTTGAGGGGGCATGATAATTCACCCCTCCACTTT.